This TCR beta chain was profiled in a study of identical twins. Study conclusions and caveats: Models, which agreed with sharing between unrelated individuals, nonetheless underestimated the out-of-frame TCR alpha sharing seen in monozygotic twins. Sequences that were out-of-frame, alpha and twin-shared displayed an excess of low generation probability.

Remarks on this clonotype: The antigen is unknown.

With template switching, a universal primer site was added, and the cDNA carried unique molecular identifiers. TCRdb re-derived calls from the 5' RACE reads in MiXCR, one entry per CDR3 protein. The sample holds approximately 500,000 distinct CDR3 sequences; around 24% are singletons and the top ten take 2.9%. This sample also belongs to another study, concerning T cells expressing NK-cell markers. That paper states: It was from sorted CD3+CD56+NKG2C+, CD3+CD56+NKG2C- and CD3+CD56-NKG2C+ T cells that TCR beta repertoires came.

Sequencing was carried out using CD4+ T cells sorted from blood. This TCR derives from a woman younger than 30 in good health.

CDR3 DNA sequence: TGTGCCAGCAGCTTGCGGACTAGCGGGGGAGGGGAAGATACGCAGTATTTT. Translating it yields CASSLRTSGGGEDTQYF. The V gene is TRBV9, the J gene TRBJ2-3; the match to TRBD2 covers 13 bases. The V segment lost 4 bases and the J segment 5 bases; nucleotides outside the gene matches: 10. The CDR3 sequence is 17 residues long. Germline loops: CDR1 SGDLS, CDR2 YYNGEE.